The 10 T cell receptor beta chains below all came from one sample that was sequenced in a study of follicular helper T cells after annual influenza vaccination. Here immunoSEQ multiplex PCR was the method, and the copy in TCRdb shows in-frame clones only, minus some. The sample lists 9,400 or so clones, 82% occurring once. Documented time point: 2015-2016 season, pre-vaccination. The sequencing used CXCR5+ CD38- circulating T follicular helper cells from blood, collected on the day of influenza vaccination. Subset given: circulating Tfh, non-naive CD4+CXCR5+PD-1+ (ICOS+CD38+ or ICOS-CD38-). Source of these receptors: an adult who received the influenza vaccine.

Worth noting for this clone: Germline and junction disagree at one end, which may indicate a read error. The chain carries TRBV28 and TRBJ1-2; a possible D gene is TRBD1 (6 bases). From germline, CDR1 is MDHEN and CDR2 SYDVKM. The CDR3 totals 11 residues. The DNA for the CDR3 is TGTGCCAGCAGTTCCAACCTTAGACAGGCCTTC. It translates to CASSSNLRQAF.

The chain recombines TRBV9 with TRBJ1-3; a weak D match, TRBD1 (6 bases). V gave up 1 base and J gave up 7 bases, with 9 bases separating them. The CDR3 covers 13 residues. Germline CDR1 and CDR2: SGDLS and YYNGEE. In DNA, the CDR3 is TGTGCCAGCAGCGTACCCCAGGGGAACACCATATATTTT. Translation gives CASSVPQGNTIYF.

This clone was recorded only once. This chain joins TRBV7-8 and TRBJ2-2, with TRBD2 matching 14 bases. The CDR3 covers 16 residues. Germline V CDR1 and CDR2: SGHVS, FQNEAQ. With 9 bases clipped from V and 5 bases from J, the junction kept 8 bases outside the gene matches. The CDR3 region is CASFFGLAGGTGELFF. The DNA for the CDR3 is TGTGCCAGTTTCTTTGGACTAGCGGGAGGAACCGGGGAGCTGTTTTTT. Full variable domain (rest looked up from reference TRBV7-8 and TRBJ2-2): GAGVSQSPRYKVAKRGQDVALRCDPISGHVSLFWYQQALGQGPEFLTYFQNEAQLDKSGLPSDRFFAERPEGSVSTLKIQRTQQEDSAVYLCASFFGLAGGTGELFFGEGSRLTVL.

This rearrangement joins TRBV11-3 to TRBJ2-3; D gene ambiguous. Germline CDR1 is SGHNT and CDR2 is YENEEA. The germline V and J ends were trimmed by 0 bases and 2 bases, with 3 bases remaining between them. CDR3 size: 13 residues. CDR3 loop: CASSLELTDTQYF. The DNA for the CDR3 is TGTGCCAGCAGCTTAGAGCTCACAGATACGCAGTATTTT.

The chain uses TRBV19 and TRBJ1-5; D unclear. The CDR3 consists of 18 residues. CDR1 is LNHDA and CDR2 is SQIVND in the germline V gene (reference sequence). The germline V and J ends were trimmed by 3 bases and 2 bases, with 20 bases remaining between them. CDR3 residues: CASSMSKSGTGGNQPQHF. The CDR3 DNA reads TGTGCCAGTAGTATGTCCAAATCAGGTACGGGAGGCAATCAGCCCCAGCATTTT.

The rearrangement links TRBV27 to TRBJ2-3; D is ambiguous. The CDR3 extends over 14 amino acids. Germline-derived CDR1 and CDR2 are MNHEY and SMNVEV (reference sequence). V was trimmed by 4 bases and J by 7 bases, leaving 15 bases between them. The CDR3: CASSSLTRNNTQYF. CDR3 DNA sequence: TGTGCCAGCAGTTCGCTTACCCGAAATAATACGCAGTATTTT.

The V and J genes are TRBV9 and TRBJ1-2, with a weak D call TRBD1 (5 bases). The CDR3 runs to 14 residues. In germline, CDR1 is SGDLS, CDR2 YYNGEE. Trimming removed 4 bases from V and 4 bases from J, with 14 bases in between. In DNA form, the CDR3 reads TGTGCCAGCAGCCGGGACGGCGAGGTCTATGGCTACACCTTC. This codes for CASSRDGEVYGYTF.

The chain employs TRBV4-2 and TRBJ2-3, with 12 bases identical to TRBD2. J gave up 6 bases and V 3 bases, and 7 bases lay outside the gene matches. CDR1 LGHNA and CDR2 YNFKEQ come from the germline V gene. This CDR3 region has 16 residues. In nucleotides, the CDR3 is TGTGCCAGCAGCCACGAGCTAGCGGGGGGGAAGGATACGCAGTATTTT. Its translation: CASSHELAGGKDTQYF.

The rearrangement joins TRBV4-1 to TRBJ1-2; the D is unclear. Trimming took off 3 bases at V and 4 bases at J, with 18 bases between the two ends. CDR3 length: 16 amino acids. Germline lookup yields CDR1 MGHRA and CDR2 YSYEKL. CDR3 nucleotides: TGCGCCAGCAGCCATCTGAGGGAGGGTAGGAGCTATGGCTACACCTTC. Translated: CASSHLREGRSYGYTF.

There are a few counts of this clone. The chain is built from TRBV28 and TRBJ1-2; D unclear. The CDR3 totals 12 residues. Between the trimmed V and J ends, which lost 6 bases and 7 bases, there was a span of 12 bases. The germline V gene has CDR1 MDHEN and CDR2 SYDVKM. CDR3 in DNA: TGTGCCAGCAGCCCCCGCGGCACTGGCTACACCTTC. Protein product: CASSPRGTGYTF.